This passage covers 24 T cell receptor beta chains from one sample sequenced in a study of molecular identifiers for immune sequencing clone quantification. TCRdb called the PCR reads again in MiXCR, with one record for every CDR3 protein. The sample holds hundreds of thousands of distinct CDR3 sequences, 20% seen once. The sequenced sample consisted of naive CD8+ T cells from blood, with Jurkat cell RNA spiked in. Described subset: FACS-sorted CD8+CD4-CCR7+CD45RA+ naive T cells. Every receptor here comes from a human donor in good health. Some libraries in this study had Jurkat cell RNA spiked in.

As to this clonotype: Given a much more abundant clone one base away, this may be a read error. The chain uses TRBV5-4 and TRBJ1-6; TRBD1 might be the D (6 bases). There are 14 residues in the CDR3. The germline V gene encodes CDR1 SGHNT and CDR2 YYREEE (reference sequence). The V end lost 10 bases, the J end lost 10 bases, and 21 bases lay between the germline ends. The CDR3 region has the DNA TGTGCCGGCACCGTCAAGGGGGGCGGATCACCCCTCCACTTT. Translation: CAGTVKGGGSPLHF.

Concerning this clonotype: A much larger clone is a single base away; this may be a read error. This rearrangement joins TRBV4-3 to TRBJ2-7, with D tentatively TRBD1 (5 bases). This CDR3 contains 15 residues. Germline CDR1 is LGHNA and CDR2 is YSLEER. CDR3 nucleotides: TGCGCCAGCTGCCAAGAGAGACAGTCCGGGTACGAGCAGTACTTC. Amino acids: CASCQERQSGYEQYF.

This clonotype was observed a few times. This clone may be a read error of a much larger clone one base away. The rearrangement links TRBV12-3 or TRBV12-4 to TRBJ2-3; D possibly matches TRBD1 or TRBD2 (6 bases each). The length of the CDR3 is 17 residues. The CDR3 DNA follows: TGTACCAGCAGTTCTCGGCTGGGGGGCAGAAACACAGATACGCAGTATTTT. It specifies CTSSSRLGGRNTDTQYF.

This clonotype has at least ten counts. V gene TRBV5-5 combines with J gene TRBJ2-3; TRBD2 matches 9 bases. The germline CDR1 and CDR2 sequences are SGHKS and YYEKEE (reference sequence). This CDR3 spans 16 amino acids. The junction had 12 bases not matched to a gene; V was cut back by 7 bases and J by 3 bases. The CDR3 loop is CASSSGDLLKTDTQYF. CDR3 in DNA: TGTGCCAGCTCTAGCGGGGACCTCCTAAAGACAGATACGCAGTATTTT.

This clonotype was detected many times. The V gene is TRBV20-1, the J gene TRBJ2-7, with D perhaps being TRBD1 or TRBD2 (5 bases each). The CDR3 length is 13 residues. Germline-derived CDR1 and CDR2 are DFQATT and SNEGSKA (reference sequence). Trimming shortened V by 0 bases and J by 7 bases, and 13 bases separated the two germline ends. For the CDR3, the DNA is TGCAGTGCTAGAGAAGGGACCCTGTGGGAGCAGTACTTC. Encoded protein: CSAREGTLWEQYF.

In its sample, this clonotype was seen many times. J is TRBJ1-1 and V is TRBV7-9; D is uncertain. V was cut by 8 bases and J by 4 bases, with 14 bases left in between. This CDR3 has 13 amino acids. Germline CDR1 SEHNR, CDR2 FQNEAQ (reference sequence). The CDR3, as DNA: TGTGCCAGCTCACCCGGGTCGACCACTGAAGCTTTCTTT. Translating it yields CASSPGSTTEAFF.

On this clonotype itself: A much larger clonotype is one base distant, so this may be a read error. The rearrangement links TRBV20-1 to TRBJ2-2; possible D gene TRBD1, 5 bases. The CDR3 runs to 15 residues. The V end lost 1 base, the J end lost 4 bases, and 13 bases lay between the germline ends. Germline-derived CDR1 and CDR2 are DFQATT and SNEGSKA (reference sequence). CDR3 nucleotides: TGCAGTGCTAGAGCTAGACAGAGAACCACCGGGGAGCTGTTTTTT. Its translation is CSARARQRTTGELFF.

This clonotype was detected ten times or more. The chain carries TRBV6-2 or TRBV6-3 and TRBJ2-7; 7 positions match TRBD1. CDR1 is MNHEY and CDR2 is SVGEGT in the germline V gene. This CDR3 comprises 14 residues. V trimming: 0 bases; J trimming: 5 bases; junction bases outside the gene matches: 4. CDR3 residues: CASSYSLRGNEQYF. CDR3 DNA: TGTGCCAGCAGTTACTCCCTCAGGGGGAACGAGCAGTACTTC.

Notes on this clonotype: A much larger clone sits a single nucleotide away, making a read error possible. The chain links TRBV2 to TRBJ2-5; 8 bases map to TRBD1. Germline CDR1 reads SNHLY; CDR2 reads FYNNEI. The CDR3 is 16 amino acids. CDR3 DNA sequence: TGTGCCAGCAGATTCCACTCAGACAGGGGCCAAGAGCCCCAGTACTTC. It is translated as CASRFHSDRGQEPQYF.

This clonotype has a count of ten or more. This chain connects TRBV30 to TRBJ2-2, with 9 bases matching TRBD2. V gave up 8 bases and J gave up 4 bases; unmatched junction bases: 8. The germline V gene has CDR1 GTSNPN and CDR2 SVGIG (reference sequence). The CDR3 sequence is 14 residues long. CDR3 nucleotides: TGTGCCCGGGGGGGACTAGCCGGCACCGGGGAGCTGTTTTTT. Its translation: CARGGLAGTGELFF. The full variable domain, with the rest looked up from reference TRBV30 and TRBJ2-2, is SQTIHQWPATLVQPVGSPLSLECTVEGTSNPNLYWYRQAAGRGLQLLFYSVGIGQISSEVPQNLSASRPQDRQFILSSKKLLLSDSGFYLCARGGLAGTGELFFGEGSRLTVL.

About this clonotype: A single base separates this from a much larger clone, so it may be a read error. The gene calls are TRBV6-5 and TRBJ1-5, with a weak D call TRBD1 (5 bases). Germline CDR1 MNHEY, CDR2 SVGAGI. The CDR3 contains 14 residues. CDR3 residues: CASGYSGVTQPQHF. The CDR3 nucleotides read TGTGCCAGCGGTTACTCGGGGGTGACGCAGCCCCAGCATTTT.

This clonotype has a count of ten or more. The V call is TRBV6-5, the J call TRBJ1-4; D is possibly TRBD1 (5 bases). CDR3 length: 15 residues. The ends were cut back, 0 bases at V and 7 bases at J, with 12 bases in the middle. Germline CDR1 reads MNHEY; CDR2 reads SVGAGI. The CDR3 reads CASSYSRGGLEKLFF. DNA of the CDR3: TGTGCCAGCAGTTACTCGAGGGGCGGCCTTGAAAAACTGTTTTTT.

This clonotype appeared many times. The V gene is TRBV15, the J gene TRBJ2-1, with 10 nucleotides matching TRBD1. Trimming cost V 9 bases and J 5 bases; bases outside gene matches: 7. CDR3 length: 14 residues. Germline V gene lookup returns CDR1 LNHNV and CDR2 YYDKDF (reference sequence). CDR3 sequence: CATCRDRGNNEQFF. Here the CDR3 DNA reads TGTGCCACTTGTCGGGACAGGGGAAACAATGAGCAGTTCTTC.

This clonotype was counted at least ten times. The chain carries TRBV7-8 and TRBJ1-4, with 7 nucleotides matching TRBD1. The V and J ends lost 3 bases and 2 bases, in that order; junction bases with no gene match: 9. CDR3 size: 17 residues. Per the germline V gene, CDR1 is SGHVS and CDR2 is FQNEAQ. As DNA, the CDR3 is TGTGCCAGCAGCTTCCAGACAGGGAGGATCACTAATGAAAAACTGTTTTTT. Encoded protein: CASSFQTGRITNEKLFF.

On this clonotype: Germline is not matched at one junction end, which may reflect a read error. The chain links TRBV7-9 to TRBJ2-7; D may be TRBD1 or TRBD2 (6 bases each). Germline CDR1 is SEHNR and CDR2 is FQNEAQ (reference sequence). The CDR3 covers 12 residues. The DNA of the CDR3 is TGTGCCAGCAGCTCAAGGGGGGACGAGCGGTACTTC. Residues: CASSSRGDERYF. Looking up the rest from reference TRBV7-9 and TRBJ2-7 gives the full variable domain: DTGVSQNPRHKITKRGQNVTFRCDPISEHNRLYWYRQTLGQGPEFLTYFQNEAQLEKSRLLSDRFSAERPKGSFSTLEIQRTEQGDSAMYLCASSSRGDERYFGPGTRLTVT.

The rearrangement uses TRBV20-1 and TRBJ2-7, with D possibly being TRBD2 (6 bases). Trimming shortened V by 0 bases and J by 5 bases, and 11 bases separated the two germline ends. The CDR3 is made up of 13 amino acids. Germline CDR1 and CDR2: DFQATT and SNEGSKA (reference sequence). CDR3 region: CSAREPTRNEQYF. The CDR3 DNA sequence: TGCAGTGCTAGAGAACCGACTAGGAACGAGCAGTACTTC.

The table lists this clonotype with a few counts. J is TRBJ1-2 and V is TRBV5-8, with D possibly matching TRBD1 (6 bases). Trimming took 4 bases from V and 4 from J, leaving 17 bases between them. From germline, CDR1 is SGHTS and CDR2 YDEGEE. The CDR3 loop spans 15 amino acids. The CDR3 region is CASSPRTVLIYGYTF. CDR3 DNA: TGTGCCAGCAGCCCTCGGACAGTACTAATCTATGGCTACACCTTC.

Points on this clonotype: A much bigger clone sits one base away, suggesting this may be a read error. The chain couples TRBV11-2 to TRBJ2-1; TRBD2 aligns across 7 bases. Germline CDR1 reads SGHAT; CDR2 reads FQNNGV. The V and J ends lost 0 bases and 2 bases, in that order; junction bases with no gene match: 4. The length of the CDR3 is 16 residues. The DNA for the CDR3 is TGTGCCAGCAGCTTAGATATTACTAGCGCCTACAATGAGCAGTTCTTC. Protein product: CASSLDITSAYNEQFF.

This clonotype was counted many times. J is TRBJ2-3 and V is TRBV20-1, with no clear D. The germline V gene encodes CDR1 DFQATT and CDR2 SNEGSKA (reference sequence). The CDR3 spans 13 residues. Trimming cost V 0 bases and J 3 bases, with 7 bases left between them. The CDR3 bases are TGCAGTGCTAGAGATCCAGCGACAGATACGCAGTATTTT. It is translated as CSARDPATDTQYF.

The rearrangement uses TRBV7-6 and TRBJ2-1; 9 nucleotides align to TRBD2. CDR1 and CDR2 (germline): SGHVS, FNYEAQ. This CDR3 has 16 amino acids. J lost 6 bases, V lost 5 bases, and 11 bases had no gene match. The CDR3 here is CASSPGAGGWANEQFF. The CDR3 nucleotides read TGTGCCAGCAGCCCCGGGGCGGGGGGGTGGGCCAATGAGCAGTTCTTC.

As concerns this clonotype: A much bigger clone sits one base away, suggesting this may be a read error. The gene calls are TRBV11-2 and TRBJ2-7, with D unresolved. Per germline, CDR1 SGHAT and CDR2 FQNNGV. CDR3 length: 11 amino acids. The CDR3 DNA sequence: TGTGCCAGCACCTCGAACTACGAGCAGTGCTTC. Encoded protein: CASTSNYEQCF.

In this sample, this clonotype turned up many times. This rearrangement joins TRBV7-6 to TRBJ2-7, with D possibly being TRBD1 (6 bases). V shed 5 bases and J shed 5 bases, with 19 bases lying between them. Germline V gives CDR1 SGHVS, CDR2 FNYEAQ. The CDR3 loop spans 15 amino acids. The CDR3 DNA follows: TGTGCCAGCAGCCCAGAAAGGGGGAGTCCCCACGAGCAGTACTTC. Translating it yields CASSPERGSPHEQYF.

The chain uses TRBV30 and TRBJ2-7, with 7 bases aligning to TRBD1. V lost 2 bases and J lost 5; bases outside the gene matches: 3. Germline V gene data show CDR1 as GTSNPN and CDR2 as SVGIG (reference sequence). CDR3 length equals 12 residues. The chain's CDR3 is CAWSYGQDEQYF. The CDR3 nucleotides read TGTGCCTGGAGTTACGGACAGGACGAGCAGTACTTC.

The table lists this clonotype with a few counts. V gene TRBV7-3 combines with J gene TRBJ2-3, with TRBD2 as a possible D gene (6 bases). This CDR3 spans 15 amino acids. Germline CDR1 is SGHTA and CDR2 is FQGTGA. The V and J ends lost 0 bases and 5 bases respectively, with 12 bases between them. The CDR3 nucleotides read TGTGCCAGCAGCTTAACGCCGGGAGATGGAGATACGCAGTATTTT. Its protein is CASSLTPGDGDTQYF.